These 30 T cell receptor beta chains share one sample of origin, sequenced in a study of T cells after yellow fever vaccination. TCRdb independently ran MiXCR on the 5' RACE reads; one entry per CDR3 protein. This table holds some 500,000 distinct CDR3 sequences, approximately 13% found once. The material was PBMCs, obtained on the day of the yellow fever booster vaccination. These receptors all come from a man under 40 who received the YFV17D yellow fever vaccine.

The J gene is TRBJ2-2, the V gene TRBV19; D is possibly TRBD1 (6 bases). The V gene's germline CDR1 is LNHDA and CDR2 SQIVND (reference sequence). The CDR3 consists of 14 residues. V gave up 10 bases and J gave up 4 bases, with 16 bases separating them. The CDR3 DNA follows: TGTGCCATCGAAAACAGGGTGGGCACCGGGGAGCTGTTTTTT. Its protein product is CAIENRVGTGELFF.

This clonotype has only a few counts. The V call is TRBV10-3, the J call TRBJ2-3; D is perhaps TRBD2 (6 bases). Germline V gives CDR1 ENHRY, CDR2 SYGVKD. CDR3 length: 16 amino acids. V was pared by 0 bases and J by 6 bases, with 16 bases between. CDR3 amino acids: CAISESTRSLADTQYF. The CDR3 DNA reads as TGTGCCATCAGTGAGTCGACTAGATCTCTTGCGGATACGCAGTATTTT.

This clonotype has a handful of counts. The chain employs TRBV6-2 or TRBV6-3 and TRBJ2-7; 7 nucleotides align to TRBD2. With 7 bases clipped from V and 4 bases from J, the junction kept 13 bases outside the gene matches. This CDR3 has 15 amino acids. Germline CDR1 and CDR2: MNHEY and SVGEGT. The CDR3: CASTMNPGLPYEQYF. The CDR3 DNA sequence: TGTGCCAGCACCATGAATCCGGGACTACCTTACGAGCAGTACTTC.

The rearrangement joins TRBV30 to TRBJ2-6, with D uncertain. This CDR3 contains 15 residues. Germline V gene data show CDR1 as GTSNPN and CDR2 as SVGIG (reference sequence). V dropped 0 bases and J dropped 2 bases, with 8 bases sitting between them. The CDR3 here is CAWSVMAAGANVLTF. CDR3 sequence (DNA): TGTGCCTGGAGTGTTATGGCAGCTGGGGCCAACGTCCTGACTTTC.

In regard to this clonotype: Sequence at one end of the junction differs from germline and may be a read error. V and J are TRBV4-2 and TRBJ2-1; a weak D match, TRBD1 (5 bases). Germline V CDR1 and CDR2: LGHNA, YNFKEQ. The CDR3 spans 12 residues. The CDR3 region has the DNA TGTGCCAGCAGCCAAGGCTCCGGACATACCCGGTTC. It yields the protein CASSQGSGHTRF.

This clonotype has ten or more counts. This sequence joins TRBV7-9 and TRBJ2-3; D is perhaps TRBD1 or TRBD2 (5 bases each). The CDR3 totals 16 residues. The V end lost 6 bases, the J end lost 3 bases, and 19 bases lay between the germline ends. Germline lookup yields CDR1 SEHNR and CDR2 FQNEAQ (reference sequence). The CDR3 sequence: CASRGIGTLGTDTQYF. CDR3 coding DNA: TGTGCCAGCAGGGGAATCGGGACCCTGGGTACAGATACGCAGTATTTT.

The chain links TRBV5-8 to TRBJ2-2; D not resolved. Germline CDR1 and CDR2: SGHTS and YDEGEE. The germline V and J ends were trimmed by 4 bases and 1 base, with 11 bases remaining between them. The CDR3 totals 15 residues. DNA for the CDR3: TGTGCCAGCAGCCGTAGAAGTTTGAACACCGGGGAGCTGTTTTTT. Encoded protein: CASSRRSLNTGELFF.

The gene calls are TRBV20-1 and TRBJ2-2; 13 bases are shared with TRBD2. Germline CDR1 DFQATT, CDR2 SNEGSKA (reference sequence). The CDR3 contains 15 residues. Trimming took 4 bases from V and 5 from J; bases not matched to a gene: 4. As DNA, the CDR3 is TGCAGTGCTACTTCGGGACTAGCGGGAACCGGGGAGCTGTTTTTT. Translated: CSATSGLAGTGELFF.

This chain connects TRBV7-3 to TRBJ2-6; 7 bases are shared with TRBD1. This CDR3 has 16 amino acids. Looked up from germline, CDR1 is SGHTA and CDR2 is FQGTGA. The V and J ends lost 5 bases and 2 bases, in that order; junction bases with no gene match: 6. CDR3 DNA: TGTGCCAGCAGCCCTACCACAGGGGCTGGGGCCAACGTCCTGACTTTC. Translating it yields CASSPTTGAGANVLTF.

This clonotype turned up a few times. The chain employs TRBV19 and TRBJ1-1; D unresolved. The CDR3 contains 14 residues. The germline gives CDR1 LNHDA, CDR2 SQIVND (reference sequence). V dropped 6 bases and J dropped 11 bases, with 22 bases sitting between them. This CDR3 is CASSETRPREGAFF. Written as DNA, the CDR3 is TGTGCCAGTAGCGAAACGAGGCCCCGGGAAGGTGCTTTCTTT.

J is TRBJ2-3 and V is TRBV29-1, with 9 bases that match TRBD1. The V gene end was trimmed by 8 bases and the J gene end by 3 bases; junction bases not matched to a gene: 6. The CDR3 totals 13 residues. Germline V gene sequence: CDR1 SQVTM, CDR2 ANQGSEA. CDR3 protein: CSSTGGATDTQYF. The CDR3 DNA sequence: TGCAGCTCCACAGGGGGCGCAACAGATACGCAGTATTTT.

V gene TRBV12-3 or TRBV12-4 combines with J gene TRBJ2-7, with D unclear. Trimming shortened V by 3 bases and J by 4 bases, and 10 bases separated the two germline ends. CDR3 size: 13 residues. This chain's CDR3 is CASSLSSRYEQYF. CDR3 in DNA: TGTGCCAGCAGTTTGAGTAGCAGATACGAGCAGTACTTC.

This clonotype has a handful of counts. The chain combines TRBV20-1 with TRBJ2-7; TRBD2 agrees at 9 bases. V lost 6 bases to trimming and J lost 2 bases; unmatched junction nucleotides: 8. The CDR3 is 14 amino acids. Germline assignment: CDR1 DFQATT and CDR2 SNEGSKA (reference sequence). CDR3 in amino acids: CSAQTSGEAYEQYF. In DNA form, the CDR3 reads TGCAGTGCCCAGACTAGCGGAGAGGCCTACGAGCAGTACTTC.

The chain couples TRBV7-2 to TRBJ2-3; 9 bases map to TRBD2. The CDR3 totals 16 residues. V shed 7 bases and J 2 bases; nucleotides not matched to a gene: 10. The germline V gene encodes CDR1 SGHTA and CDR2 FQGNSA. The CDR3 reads CASTQSAGGYTDTQYF. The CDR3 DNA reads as TGTGCCAGCACCCAGAGTGCGGGAGGGTACACAGATACGCAGTATTTT.

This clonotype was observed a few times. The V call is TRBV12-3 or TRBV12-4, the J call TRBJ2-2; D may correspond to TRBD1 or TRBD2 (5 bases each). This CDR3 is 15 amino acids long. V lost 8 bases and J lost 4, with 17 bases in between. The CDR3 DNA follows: TGTGCCAGCGGATCTACCGGGACCCTCACCGGGGAGCTGTTTTTT. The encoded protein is CASGSTGTLTGELFF.

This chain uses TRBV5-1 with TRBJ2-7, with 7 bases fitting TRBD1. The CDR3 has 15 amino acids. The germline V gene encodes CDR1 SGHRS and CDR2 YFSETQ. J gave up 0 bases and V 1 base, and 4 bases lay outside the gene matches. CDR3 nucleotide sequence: TGCGCCAGCAGCTTGTCATGGGACAGCTCCTACGAGCAGTACTTC. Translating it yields CASSLSWDSSYEQYF.

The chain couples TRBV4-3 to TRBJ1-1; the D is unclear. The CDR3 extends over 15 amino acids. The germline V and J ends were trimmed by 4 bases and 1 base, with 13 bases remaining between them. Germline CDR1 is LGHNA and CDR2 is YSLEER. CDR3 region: CASSRARPRNTEAFF. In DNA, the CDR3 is TGCGCCAGCAGCCGGGCCCGACCGAGGAACACTGAAGCTTTCTTT.

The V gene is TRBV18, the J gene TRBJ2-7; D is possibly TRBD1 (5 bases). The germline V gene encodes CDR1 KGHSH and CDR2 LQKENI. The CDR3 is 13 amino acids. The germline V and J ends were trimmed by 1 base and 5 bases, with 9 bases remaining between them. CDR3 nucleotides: TGTGCCAGCTCACCACAGGGGTACGACGAGCAGTACTTC. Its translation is CASSPQGYDEQYF. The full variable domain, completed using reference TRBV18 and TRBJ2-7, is NAGVMQNPRHLVRRRGQEARLRCSPMKGHSHVYWYRQLPEEGLKFMVYLQKENIIDESGMPKERFSAEFPKEGPSILRIQQVVRGDSAAYFCASSPQGYDEQYFGPGTRLTVT.

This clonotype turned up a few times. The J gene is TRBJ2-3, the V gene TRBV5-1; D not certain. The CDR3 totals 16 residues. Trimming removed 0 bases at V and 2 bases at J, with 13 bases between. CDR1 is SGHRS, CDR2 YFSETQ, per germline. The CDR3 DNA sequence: TGCGCCAGCAGCTTGGCCCCGTCAGGCTTCACAGATACGCAGTATTTT. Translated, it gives CASSLAPSGFTDTQYF.

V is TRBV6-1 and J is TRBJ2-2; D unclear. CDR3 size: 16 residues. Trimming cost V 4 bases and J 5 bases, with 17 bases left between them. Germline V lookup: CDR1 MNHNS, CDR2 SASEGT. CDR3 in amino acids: CASSVRGRPVTGELFF. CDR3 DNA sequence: TGTGCCAGCAGTGTCCGCGGACGACCGGTAACCGGGGAGCTGTTTTTT.

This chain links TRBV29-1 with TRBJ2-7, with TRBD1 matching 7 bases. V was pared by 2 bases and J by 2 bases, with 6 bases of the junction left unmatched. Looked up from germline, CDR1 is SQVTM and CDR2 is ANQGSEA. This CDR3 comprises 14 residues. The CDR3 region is CSVEKGASPYEQYF. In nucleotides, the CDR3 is TGCAGCGTTGAAAAGGGGGCGAGCCCCTACGAGCAGTACTTC.

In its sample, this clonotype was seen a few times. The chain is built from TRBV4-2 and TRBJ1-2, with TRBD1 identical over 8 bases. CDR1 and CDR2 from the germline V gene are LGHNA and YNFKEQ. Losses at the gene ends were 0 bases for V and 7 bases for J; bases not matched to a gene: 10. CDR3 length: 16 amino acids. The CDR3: CASSQDSGRGQGGYTF. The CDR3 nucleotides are TGTGCCAGCAGCCAAGATAGCGGCAGGGGGCAAGGTGGCTACACCTTC.

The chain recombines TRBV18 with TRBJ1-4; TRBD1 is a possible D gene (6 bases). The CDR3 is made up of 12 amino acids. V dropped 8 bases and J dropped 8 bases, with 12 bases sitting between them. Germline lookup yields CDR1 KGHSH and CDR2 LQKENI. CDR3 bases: TGTGCCAGCGCATGGACAGACGAAAAACTGTTTTTT. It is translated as CASAWTDEKLFF.

CDR3: CASSEAGYEQYF. CDR3 bases: TGTGCCAGCAGTGAAGCGGGATACGAGCAGTACTTC. The chain combines TRBV6-1 with TRBJ2-7, with unresolved D. The CDR3 is made up of 12 amino acids. Trimming stripped 0 bases from V and 4 bases from J, with 4 bases between. Germline V gene sequence: CDR1 MNHNS, CDR2 SASEGT.

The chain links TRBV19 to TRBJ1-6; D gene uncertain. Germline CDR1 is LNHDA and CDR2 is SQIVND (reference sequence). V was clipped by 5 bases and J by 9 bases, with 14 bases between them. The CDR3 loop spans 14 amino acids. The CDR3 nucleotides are TGTGCCAGTAGTTCTACGGACGTCGGTTCACCCCTCCACTTT. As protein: CASSSTDVGSPLHF.

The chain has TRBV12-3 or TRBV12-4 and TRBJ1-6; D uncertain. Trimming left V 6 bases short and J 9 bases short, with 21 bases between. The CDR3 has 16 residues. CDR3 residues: CASRGQRAKTTSPLHF. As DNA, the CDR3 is TGTGCCAGCAGGGGCCAACGGGCCAAAACCACTTCACCCCTCCACTTT.

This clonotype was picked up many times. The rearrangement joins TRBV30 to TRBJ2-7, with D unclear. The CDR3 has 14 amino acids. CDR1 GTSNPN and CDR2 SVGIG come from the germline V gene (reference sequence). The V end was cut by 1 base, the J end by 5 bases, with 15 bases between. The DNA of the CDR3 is TGTGCCTGGAGTGGGACGGGCGCTGGACACGAGCAGTACTTC. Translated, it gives CAWSGTGAGHEQYF.

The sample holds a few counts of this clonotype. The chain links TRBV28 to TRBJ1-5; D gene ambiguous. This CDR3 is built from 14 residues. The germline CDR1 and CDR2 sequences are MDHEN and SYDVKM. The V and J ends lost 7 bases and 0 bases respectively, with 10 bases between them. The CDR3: CASNTQVSNQPQHF. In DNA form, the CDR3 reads TGTGCCAGCAATACTCAGGTTAGCAATCAGCCCCAGCATTTT.

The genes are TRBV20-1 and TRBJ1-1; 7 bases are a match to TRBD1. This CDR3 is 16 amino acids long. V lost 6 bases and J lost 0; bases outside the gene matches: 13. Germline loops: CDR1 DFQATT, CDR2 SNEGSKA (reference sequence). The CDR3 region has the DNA TGCAGTGCCACGACTCCGAGCAGGGGGATGAACACTGAAGCTTTCTTT. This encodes CSATTPSRGMNTEAFF.

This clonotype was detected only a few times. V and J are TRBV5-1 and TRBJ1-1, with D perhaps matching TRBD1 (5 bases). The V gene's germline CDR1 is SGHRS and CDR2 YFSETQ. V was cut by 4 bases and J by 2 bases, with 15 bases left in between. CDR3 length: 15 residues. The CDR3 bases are TGCGCCAGCAGCCTAGGCACAGGCCGCAACACTGAAGCTTTCTTT. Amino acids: CASSLGTGRNTEAFF.